These 9 T cell receptor beta chains were all obtained from the same sample, sequenced in a study of blood T cell repertoires in COVID-19. Clones were read by immunoSEQ multiplex PCR, and TCRdb kept only the in-frame ones, dropping some. The sample carries roughly 200,000 clones, 85% to 90% recorded once. Source material: peripheral blood. All receptors come from a man between 60 and 75 years old with acute or convalescent COVID-19.

In DNA form, the CDR3 reads TGTGCCAGCAGCGACCACAGGCATAATTCACCCCTCCACTTT. Protein: CASSDHRHNSPLHF. The chain employs TRBV9 and TRBJ1-6, with a possible D match to TRBD1 (5 bases). V gave up 3 bases and J gave up 5 bases, with 9 bases separating them. Germline V gene lookup returns CDR1 SGDLS and CDR2 YYNGEE. The CDR3 is 14 amino acids.

This CDR3 is CASSVLTGGNSPLHF. CDR3 nucleotides: TGTGCCAGCAGTGTCCTGACAGGGGGGAATTCACCCCTCCACTTT. The rearrangement uses TRBV25-1 and TRBJ1-6; TRBD1 aligns across 9 bases. Germline CDR1 reads MGHDK; CDR2 reads SYGVNS. The CDR3 is 15 residues long. V was clipped by 4 bases and J by 7 bases; unmatched bases: 5. Variable domain in full (rest from reference TRBV25-1 and TRBJ1-6): EADIYQTPRYLVIGTGKKITLECSQTMGHDKMYWYQQDPGMELHLIHYSYGVNSTEKGDLSSESTVSRIRTEHFPLTLESARPSHTSQYLCASSVLTGGNSPLHFGNGTRLTVT.

This sequence joins TRBV3-1 (or the pseudogene TRBV3-2) and TRBJ1-1; possible D gene TRBD1, 5 bases. The V end lost 0 bases, the J end lost 3 bases, and 17 bases lay between the germline ends. This CDR3 is 17 amino acids long. Germline loops: CDR1 LGHDT, CDR2 YNNKEL (reference sequence). In nucleotides, the CDR3 is TGTGCCAGCAGCCAAGACGGTTGGGGGGTAAAGGACACTGAAGCTTTCTTT. Translation: CASSQDGWGVKDTEAFF.

The gene calls are TRBV7-2 and TRBJ1-1; no firm D call. CDR3 length: 15 amino acids. CDR1 SGHTA and CDR2 FQGNSA come from the germline V gene. The V gene lost 1 base and the J gene lost 1 base, with 10 bases spanning the gap. The CDR3 reads CASSLVRGRNTEAFF. The CDR3 coding sequence is TGTGCCAGCAGCTTAGTCCGGGGTAGGAACACTGAAGCTTTCTTT.

This clone was recorded a few times. This chain connects TRBV5-6 to TRBJ1-2, with TRBD1 matching 7 bases. Unmatched junction bases numbered 10, after V lost 7 bases and J lost 4 bases. The germline V gene has CDR1 SGHDT and CDR2 YYEEEE. CDR3 size: 14 residues. Written as DNA, the CDR3 is TGTGCCAGCGAGACAGGGAATTTAGGCTATGGCTACACCTTC. Translated, it gives CASETGNLGYGYTF.

The chain recombines TRBV28 with TRBJ2-1; 11 bases agree with TRBD2. CDR3 length equals 16 residues. Germline V gene sequence: CDR1 MDHEN, CDR2 SYDVKM. The V and J ends lost 4 bases and 5 bases, in that order; junction bases with no gene match: 7. The CDR3 DNA sequence: TGTGCCAGCAGTTCCCGACTAGCGGGGAGCGACAATGAGCAGTTCTTC. Its protein is CASSSRLAGSDNEQFF.

This clone appeared a single time. The chain couples TRBV7-3 to TRBJ2-2, with TRBD2 as a possible D gene (5 bases). Germline V lookup: CDR1 SGHTA, CDR2 FQGTGA. The CDR3 length is 14 residues. With 2 bases removed from V and 5 bases from J, the gap between germline ends came to 9 bases. The chain's CDR3 is CASSLYPGTGELFF. The CDR3 bases are TGTGCCAGCAGCTTATATCCGGGAACCGGGGAGCTGTTTTTT.

The chain joins TRBV12-2 to TRBJ2-2; TRBD1, the table's D call, lacks a check against the DNA. TRBV12-2 is noted as a pseudogene. The CDR3 sequence is 16 residues long. The CDR3 nucleotides are TGTGCAAGTCGCTCATCCGGCCCAGGGAAGGGCGGGGAGCTGTTTTTT. Its translation: CASRSSGPGKGGELFF.

The chain has TRBV6-2 or TRBV6-3 and TRBJ1-1; 9 nucleotides match TRBD1. V lost 5 bases and J lost 4; bases outside the gene matches: 8. CDR1 is MNHEY, CDR2 SVGEGT, per germline. CDR3 length: 15 amino acids. As DNA, the CDR3 is TGTGCCAGCAGTGACGGACAGGGGAAGGGCACTGAAGCTTTCTTT. It yields the protein CASSDGQGKGTEAFF.